The rows below give T cell receptor beta chains drawn from one sample of a study of T cell repertoires in cytomegalovirus infection. One entry per CDR3 protein, called by TCRdb with MiXCR from the reads. The sample consists of hundreds of thousands of distinct CDR3 sequences, around a third of them appearing once. No antigen has been assigned to these receptors. The sequences come from cultured PBMCs, collected from culture after CMV antigen stimulation. The receptors here all came from a human donor in good health (CMV status not recorded). Some clones in this sample may be carry-over from other donors' samples. The CDR3 runs from the conserved cysteine through the conserved F or W. Some rows mark clone size as missing; the rest say once, few, many or name a class of expanded clone.

J,size,V,CDR3
TRBJ2-1,NA,TRBV28,CASWGSGRENNEQFF
TRBJ2-3,few,TRBV7-2,CASSFGGLDPDTQYF
TRBJ2-7,few,TRBV7-9,CASSLVAEPYEQYF
TRBJ2-7,NA,TRBV7-6,CASSFRQGYSYEQYF
TRBJ2-3,few,TRBV7-2,CASSEGLAGDTQYF
TRBJ1-2,NA,TRBV6-1,CASSEALQLYGYTF
TRBJ1-5,NA,TRBV12-3/TRBV12-4,CASSDVREGKQAQHF
TRBJ2-5,NA,TRBV20-1,CSARRGPQETQYF
TRBJ2-5,NA,TRBV25-1,CASSAGGVGQETQYF
TRBJ2-7,NA,TRBV20-1,CSARRAGDEQYF
TRBJ1-2,NA,TRBV6-8,CASSYLGGSGYTF
TRBJ2-1,NA,TRBV7-6,CASSPHGLVEQFF
TRBJ1-4,NA,TRBV7-9,CASRPTGGIEKLFF
TRBJ2-3,NA,TRBV7-9,CASSLAGGETSTDTQYF
TRBJ2-3,NA,TRBV7-9,CASSLFGEVTDTQYF
TRBJ1-1,NA,TRBV12-3/TRBV12-4,CASSLGRVTTEAFF
TRBJ1-4,few,TRBV2,CASRIQSTYEKLFF